This T cell receptor beta chain was profiled in a study of T cell repertoires in cytomegalovirus infection. About the study: Recently identified HLA-C-restricted CMV epitopes were among the peptides used.

TCRdb reprocessed the reads via MiXCR and lists one record per CDR3 protein. The data hold about 830,000 distinct CDR3 sequences, with about 31% observed a single time. Concerning this clonotype: Its target is not known.

Trimming stripped 5 bases from V and 9 bases from J, with 11 bases between. Germline lookup yields CDR1 MNHNS and CDR2 SASEGT. The CDR3 runs 12 residues. This receptor was obtained from a human donor in good health (CMV status not recorded). Some clones in this sample may be carry-over from other donors' samples. The genes are TRBV6-1 and TRBJ2-4, with a weak D call TRBD1 (6 bases). The sequenced sample was cultured CD8+ T cells from PBMCs, obtained from culture after CMV antigen stimulation. CDR3 bases: TGTGCCAGCAGTTTTACAGGGAGCATTCAGTACTTC. Protein sequence: CASSFTGSIQYF.